The 16 T cell receptor beta chains given below trace back to one sample, sequenced in a study of OX40 agonist ivuxolimab in advanced cancers. Sequencing used immunoSEQ multiplex PCR; TCRdb keeps in-frame clones, though not all of them. The sample shows approximately 82,000 clones, 75% to 90% of them seen only once. The sequencing here drew on CD4+ or CD8+ T cells sorted from blood, taken in a trial of the OX40 agonist ivuxolimab. The receptors come from an adult with an advanced solid tumor such as melanoma, head and neck, liver or kidney cancer.

V usage is TRBV28 and J usage is TRBJ1-5; 7 bases align to TRBD1. This CDR3 comprises 14 residues. CDR1 MDHEN and CDR2 SYDVKM come from the germline V gene. The V gene end was trimmed by 7 bases and the J gene end by 6 bases; junction bases not matched to a gene: 9. The chain's CDR3 is CASKTGAGIQPQHF. CDR3 in DNA: TGTGCCAGCAAAACAGGGGCAGGGATTCAGCCCCAGCATTTT.

The CDR3 here is CASSLVGRGTEAFF. The DNA of the CDR3 is TGTGCCAGCAGCTTAGTTGGGCGGGGGACTGAAGCTTTCTTT. The chain couples TRBV11-2 to TRBJ1-1; D is perhaps TRBD1 (5 bases). The CDR3 covers 14 residues. In germline, CDR1 is SGHAT, CDR2 FQNNGV. V was cut by 1 base and J by 5 bases, with 11 bases left in between.

The chain has TRBV7-3 and TRBJ1-1; no clear D. The CDR3 is 14 amino acids. With 5 bases removed from V and 4 bases from J, the gap between germline ends came to 14 bases. Germline V gene sequence: CDR1 SGHTA, CDR2 FQGTGA. CDR3: CASSRLGESTEAFF. The CDR3 DNA follows: TGTGCCAGCAGCCGCCTCGGGGAGTCCACTGAAGCTTTCTTT. Variable domain in full (rest from reference TRBV7-3 and TRBJ1-1): GAGVSQTPSNKVTEKGKYVELRCDPISGHTALYWYRQSLGQGPEFLIYFQGTGAADDSGLPNDRFFAVRPEGSVSTLKIQRTERGDSAVYLCASSRLGESTEAFFGQGTRLTVV.

The CDR3 DNA reads as TGTGCCAGCAGTTTCCGGACCCCAGGGCCCCTCCACTTT. This translates into CASSFRTPGPLHF. The rearrangement links TRBV27 to TRBJ1-6, with a tentative D call TRBD1 (5 bases). CDR3 size: 13 residues. V shed 3 bases and J shed 13 bases, with 13 bases lying between them. CDR1 and CDR2 (germline): MNHEY, SMNVEV (reference sequence).

V usage is TRBV29-1 and J usage is TRBJ2-1; maybe TRBD1 (6 bases). In germline, CDR1 is SQVTM, CDR2 ANQGSEA. Trimming cost V 3 bases and J 10 bases, with 16 bases left between them. The CDR3 totals 13 residues. The CDR3 reads CSVDASSTGEQFF. Here the CDR3 DNA reads TGCAGCGTTGACGCTAGCTCTACAGGGGAGCAGTTCTTC.

J is TRBJ1-2 and V is TRBV5-6; no clear D gene. The CDR3 consists of 15 residues. Trimming shortened V by 0 bases and J by 2 bases, and 11 bases separated the two germline ends. CDR1 and CDR2 (germline): SGHDT, YYEEEE. CDR3 protein: CASSLVLGSNYGYTF. The CDR3 coding sequence is TGTGCCAGCAGCTTGGTGCTCGGTTCGAACTATGGCTACACCTTC.

This chain connects TRBV5-1 to TRBJ2-1; D gene uncertain. Germline V lookup: CDR1 SGHRS, CDR2 YFSETQ. V lost 0 bases and J 5 bases, leaving 12 bases between the germline ends. The CDR3 spans 15 residues. For the CDR3, the DNA is TGCGCCAGCAGCTTGGGACCGGAGCCACACAATGAGCAGTTCTTC. Protein: CASSLGPEPHNEQFF.

This chain links TRBV10-3 with TRBJ1-6, with TRBD1 matching over 9 bases. The V gene end was trimmed by 4 bases and the J gene end by 8 bases; junction bases not matched to a gene: 3. This CDR3 has 14 residues. Germline lookup yields CDR1 ENHRY and CDR2 SYGVKD. The CDR3 DNA is TGTGCCATCAGTGGGACAGGGGAGGATTCACCCCTCCACTTT. Its protein product is CAISGTGEDSPLHF.

The gene calls are TRBV15 and TRBJ1-5, with 7 bases aligning to TRBD1. V was clipped by 2 bases and J by 7 bases; unmatched bases: 8. Germline-derived CDR1 and CDR2 are LNHNV and YYDKDF (reference sequence). The CDR3 has 15 residues. CDR3 loop: CATSRPMTGFQPQHF. Written as DNA, the CDR3 is TGTGCCACCAGCAGACCCATGACAGGGTTCCAGCCCCAGCATTTT.

V and J are TRBV21-1 and TRBJ1-1; the table's D call of TRBD1 was not tested on the DNA. TRBV21-1 represents a pseudogene. The CDR3 runs to 12 residues. The DNA of the CDR3 is TGTGCCAGCAAAGGCAGGGGGCCTGAAGCTTTCTTT. Its protein is CASKGRGPEAFF.

The rearrangement uses TRBV18 and TRBJ1-5; the D gene is possibly TRBD1 (5 bases). V was trimmed by 3 bases and J by 7 bases, leaving 13 bases between them. Germline assignment: CDR1 KGHSH and CDR2 LQKENI. CDR3 length equals 14 residues. CDR3 nucleotide sequence: TGTGCCAGCTCACCCCTAGCAGGGAACCAGCCCCAGCATTTT. It codes for CASSPLAGNQPQHF.

In regard to this clone: Additional DNA sequences in this sample encode the identical CDR3. The rearrangement links TRBV11-2 to TRBJ2-7; TRBD1 is a possible D gene (7 bases). Trimming cost V 0 bases and J 3 bases, with 12 bases left between them. The length of the CDR3 is 15 residues. Germline V CDR1 and CDR2: SGHAT, FQNNGV. In DNA, the CDR3 is TGTGCCAGCAGCTTAGATCCCAGGGGGGACTACGAGCAGTACTTC. Its translation is CASSLDPRGDYEQYF.

Note on this clone: Other nucleotide sequences from this sample produce the same CDR3. The CDR3 coding sequence is TGCAGTGCTTTCTCGGGGGATGAGCAGTTCTTC. Amino acids: CSAFSGDEQFF. This chain connects TRBV20-1 to TRBJ2-1; possibly TRBD2 for D (6 bases). V dropped 5 bases and J dropped 8 bases, with 10 bases sitting between them. The CDR3 is made up of 11 amino acids. Germline assignment: CDR1 DFQATT and CDR2 SNEGSKA (reference sequence).

This sequence joins TRBV29-1 and TRBJ1-2; D is perhaps TRBD1 (5 bases). Germline assignment: CDR1 SQVTM and CDR2 ANQGSEA. There are 12 residues in the CDR3. The ends were cut back, 2 bases at V and 6 bases at J, with 10 bases in the middle. The CDR3 nucleotides read TGCAGCGTTGAAAGCGGGGGACATGGCTACACCTTC. It specifies CSVESGGHGYTF.

This clone was counted a few times. This chain links TRBV7-8 with TRBJ1-3; D is unclear. V lost 4 bases and J 0 bases, leaving 7 bases between the germline ends. CDR1 and CDR2 (germline): SGHVS, FQNEAQ. The CDR3 length is 14 residues. The CDR3 spells CASSWGGSGNTIYF. The DNA for the CDR3 is TGTGCCAGCAGCTGGGGAGGCTCTGGAAACACCATATATTTT.

This rearrangement joins TRBV7-3 to TRBJ2-3; D is possibly TRBD2 (7 bases). The CDR3 covers 17 residues. Trimming removed 5 bases at V and 0 bases at J, with 18 bases between. The V gene's germline CDR1 is SGHTA and CDR2 FQGTGA. CDR3 DNA sequence: TGTGCCAGCAGCCCAGGGGTTGGCGGGGGAAGCACAGATACGCAGTATTTT. Residues: CASSPGVGGGSTDTQYF.